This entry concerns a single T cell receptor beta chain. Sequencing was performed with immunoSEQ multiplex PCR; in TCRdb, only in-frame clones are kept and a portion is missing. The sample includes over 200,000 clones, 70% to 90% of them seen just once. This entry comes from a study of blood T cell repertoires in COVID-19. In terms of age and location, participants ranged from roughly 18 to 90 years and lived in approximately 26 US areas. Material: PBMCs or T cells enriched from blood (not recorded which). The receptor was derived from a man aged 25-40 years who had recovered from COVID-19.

Here the CDR3 DNA reads TGCGCCAGCAGCCAAGATTATGGGACAGGGGGCAATGAGCAGTTCTTC. It yields the protein CASSQDYGTGGNEQFF. This chain joins TRBV4-3 and TRBJ2-1; 11 bases agree with TRBD1. Germline V gene sequence: CDR1 LGHNA, CDR2 YSLEER. Trimming removed 0 bases from V and 6 bases from J; junction bases left unmatched: 4. The CDR3 extends over 16 amino acids.